This T cell receptor beta chain emerged from a study of shared clonotypes between healthy human individuals (TCRdb year 2020). Looking at the study overall: The cohort comprised a couple of women and a few men aged 18 to 49 years. To estimate repertoire size and how much clonotypes are shared between individuals, the study performed deep sequencing of blood TCR repertoires from about five healthy adults. To increase sequencing depth and limit assay-specific biases, TCR repertoire library preparation and sequencing were carried out by different laboratories using diverse techniques. Per donor, three plates each were used for CD4 naive and CD4 memory, two for CD8 naive, and one for CD8 memory. Per donor, leukapheresis produced somewhere between about 0.85 and 9.5 billion PBMCs.

Broader findings and caveats from the paper: Pairwise subsampling led to the expectation that sequencing depth would affect the degree of clonotype sharing among donors. Sharing across four donors was observed for around 5% of naive CD4, under 4% of naive CD8, about 2.3% of memory CD4, and roughly 0.4% of memory CD8 clonotypes. Only blood was sampled, and tissue TCR repertoires likely differ from those in blood. Higher generation probabilities were observed for clonotypes shared by all four sorted-subset donors than for non-shared clonotypes. Estimated clonotype richness was generally larger for naive than for memory subsets. Even with the large sequencing depth, rarefaction of the sorted-subset datasets indicated that sequencing was incomplete. The genetic and exposure-history diversity represented was limited by the small number of donors.

Using the deep immunoSEQ assay, multiplex PCR amplified TCR CDR3 regions from genomic DNA. Genomic DNA extracted from each cell subset was distributed evenly over all wells of several immunoSEQ 96-well plates, and each plate served as one replicate. For sorted subsets, approximately 200 ng of genomic DNA, equivalent to tens of thousands of T cell genomes, went into each replicate PCR. Purified libraries were measured with a Qubit 3.0 fluorometer, size-checked on a Bioanalyzer 2100, and measured again with the KAPA Library Quantification kit. Every immunoSEQ 96-well plate was sequenced on a dedicated single-read 150-cycle Illumina NextSeq 550 flow cell. The authors processed their data as follows. Because the immunoSEQ output included only junctional sequences and no quality scores, the filtering could not be the same as the filtering used for full-length reads. To assign V/J genes and CDR3, sequences were annotated against IMGT germline references using PyIR, a Python wrapper for IgBLAST v1.9. Reads were filtered out if the reads had weak V/J assignments (E-value above 1e-6), no CDR3, stop codons, out-of-frame junctions, or ambiguous translated residues. V3J clonotypes were defined as sequences sharing an identical inferred V gene, J gene, and CDR3 amino acid sequence. Percentage overlap between repertoires was calculated by dividing the number of shared unique clonotypes by the size of the smaller repertoire. Richness of each repertoire was evaluated using RTK rarefaction, the Chao1 estimator, and Recon v2.1 estimates of unobserved clonotypes. Generation probabilities were computed with OLGA for all TCRbeta clonotypes obtained by the gDNA method from a handful of donors. TCRdb limited this immuneACCESS table to in-frame rearrangements with V and J called. A share of clones is missing; checked studies link under half to unresolved V genes, and the rest is unexplained. V and J calls and clone size come straight from that table; D and trimming were deduced from the DNA. Within this sample are about 1,500,000 clones, with approximately 97% of them counted one time only. The ten biggest clones cover over 1% of the sample.

The donors were healthy, HIV-negative adults who had no recently reported acute infections or vaccinations. Every donor was a Caucasian adult residing in Nashville, Tennessee, USA. CD4+ T cells were enriched through magnetic negative selection, after which naive cells were positively selected on CD45RA and the remaining negative fraction served as the memory subset. After blood collection by leukapheresis, PBMCs were isolated using Ficoll-Histopaque density gradient centrifugation and then cryopreserved in the vapor phase of liquid nitrogen. Analytical flow cytometry was used to check the purity and quantity of every magnetically sorted T cell population. From each sorted fraction, genomic DNA was isolated and quantified by UV absorbance on a Nanodrop 2000c. Sequences MNHEY (CDR1) and SMNVEV (CDR2) are obtained from the germline V gene (reference sequence). The V end loses 5 bases and the J end loses 0 bases, and a stretch of 7 bases separates them. The CDR3 holds 13 amino acids from the cysteine to the phenylalanine. Here the CDR3 DNA is all that survives: 39 bases in frame from base 1.

Concerning this clone itself: Its antigen remains unidentified. It has no much larger one-base neighbor in the sample; base qualities were not kept.

The sequence was collected from a man aged 25-45 years in good health. The sequencing sample was made of naive CD4+ T cells sorted from blood. The cell subset or site label here, explained by the study, means: CD45RA+ positively selected. The rearrangement combines TRBV27 with TRBJ2-5; no confident D gene assignment can be made. The DNA reads TGTGCCAGCAGTCCCCCGTACCAAGAGACCCAGTACTTC. Translated, this gives CASSPPYQETQYF.